This TCR beta chain was identified in a study of early T cells in non-severe SARS-CoV-2 infection. Turning to the study itself: Sequencing used unsorted whole-blood bulk RNA, so chains lack pairing.

The protocol attached unique molecular identifiers to individual cDNA molecules. TCRdb itself ran the 5' RACE reads through MiXCR, one entry per CDR3 protein. The table lists around 57,000 distinct CDR3 sequences, about 10% of them singletons. Germline CDR1 is KGHSH and CDR2 is LQKENI. The CDR3 covers 14 residues. The V segment lost 4 bases and the J segment 5 bases; nucleotides outside the gene matches: 6. Many counts were recorded for this clonotype. The sequenced material came from whole blood. The sequence derives from an adult who was a healthcare worker with PCR-confirmed SARS-CoV-2 infection or an uninfected control (not recorded which). The chain carries TRBV18 and TRBJ1-2; the match to TRBD1 covers 8 bases. CDR3 sequence (DNA): TGTGCCAGCTCACAGCAGGGGGCCCAATATGGCTACACCTTC. It specifies CASSQQGAQYGYTF.